The 3 T cell receptor beta chains in this list originate from one sample, sequenced in a study of T cell responses to AZD1222 COVID-19 vaccine. Produced via immunoSEQ multiplex PCR; TCRdb's table is partial and in-frame only. The table shows roughly 160,000 clones, with about 92% occurring only once. Sequencing used peripheral blood, obtained on day 0 of AZD1222 vaccination. Receptors originate from an adult in good health.

This sequence joins TRBV11-2 and TRBJ2-2; possible D gene TRBD1, 6 bases. Germline assignment: CDR1 SGHAT and CDR2 FQNNGV. The CDR3 is 13 residues long. Trimming took off 5 bases at V and 6 bases at J, with 10 bases between the two ends. The CDR3 here is CASSLQGPGELFF. CDR3 DNA sequence: TGTGCCAGCAGCCTGCAGGGGCCCGGGGAGCTGTTTTTT.

The rearrangement links TRBV6-5 to TRBJ2-1; D uncertain. The CDR3 contains 11 residues. Between the trimmed V and J ends, which lost 8 bases and 6 bases, there was a span of 8 bases. Germline V gene data show CDR1 as MNHEY and CDR2 as SVGAGI. The CDR3 DNA reads TGTGCCAGCGCACAGATCAATGAGCAGTTCTTC. Amino acids: CASAQINEQFF.

This chain joins TRBV2 and TRBJ1-3, with D unresolved. The germline V gene encodes CDR1 SNHLY and CDR2 FYNNEI. With 3 bases removed from V and 3 bases from J, the gap between germline ends came to 12 bases. CDR3 length: 15 residues. CDR3 nucleotides: TGTGCCAGCAGTGATGAGTTCGGCGTTGGAAACACCATATATTTT. This translates into CASSDEFGVGNTIYF.